This passage covers 11 T cell receptor beta chains from one sample sequenced in a study of T cells after yellow fever vaccination. TCRdb independently ran MiXCR on the 5' RACE reads; one entry per CDR3 protein. The data contain roughly 96,000 distinct CDR3 sequences, 8% to 10% of them singletons. The material was CD8+ T cells not binding an NS4B(214-222) dextramer, sorted from PBMCs, obtained around 14 days after the first yellow fever vaccination. The receptors were gathered from a man younger than 35 who received the YFV17D yellow fever vaccine.

The table lists this clonotype with a few counts. The CDR3 DNA is TGTGCCAGCAGCGTAGGGGTCCGGGAGGTCAATGAGCAGTTCTTC. It encodes CASSVGVREVNEQFF. V is TRBV9 and J is TRBJ2-1; 7 bases fit TRBD2. The CDR3 extends over 15 amino acids. J was trimmed by 6 bases and V by 0 bases; bases with no gene match: 6. From germline, CDR1 is SGDLS and CDR2 YYNGEE.

The table lists this clonotype with a few counts. The V call is TRBV5-4, the J call TRBJ2-4; D call uncertain. CDR1 and CDR2 (germline): SGHNT, YYREEE (reference sequence). The CDR3 runs to 15 residues. V was trimmed by 4 bases and J by 5 bases, leaving 16 bases between them. DNA for the CDR3: TGTGCCAGCAGCGATGTGGCCGAGGAACAAAACATTCAGTACTTC. The encoded protein is CASSDVAEEQNIQYF. The whole variable domain, filled in from reference TRBV5-4 and TRBJ2-4, reads ETGVTQSPTHLIKTRGQQVTLRCSSQSGHNTVSWYQQALGQGPQFIFQYYREEENGRGNFPPRFSGLQFPNYSSELNVNALELDDSALYLCASSDVAEEQNIQYFGAGTRLSVL.

The chain combines TRBV6-6 with TRBJ1-2; 10 nucleotides match TRBD1. The CDR3 runs to 17 residues. V lost 4 bases and J lost 0; bases outside the gene matches: 8. CDR1 MNHNY and CDR2 SVGAGI come from the germline V gene (reference sequence). The CDR3 here is CASSFSTGGLPNYGYTF. CDR3 coding DNA: TGTGCCAGCAGTTTTTCGACAGGGGGCCTACCTAACTATGGCTACACCTTC.

This clonotype occurred a few times. The chain links TRBV19 to TRBJ2-6; a weak D match, TRBD1 (5 bases). The CDR3 consists of 15 residues. Deletions cut 3 bases from V and 1 base from J, with 7 bases between. Germline V gives CDR1 LNHDA, CDR2 SQIVND (reference sequence). In nucleotides, the CDR3 is TGTGCCAGTAGTATTTCAGGGTCTGGGGCCAACGTCCTGACTTTC. The encoded protein is CASSISGSGANVLTF. Based on the CDR3 plus reference TRBV19 and TRBJ2-6, the full variable domain is DGGITQSPKYLFRKEGQNVTLSCEQNLNHDAMYWYRQDPGQGLRLIYYSQIVNDFQKGDIAEGYSVSREKKESFPLTVTSAQKNPTAFYLCASSISGSGANVLTFGAGSRLTVL.

This clonotype has a handful of counts. This chain's CDR3 is CASSLAGGVETQYF. The DNA for the CDR3 is TGTGCCAGCAGCTTAGCGGGGGGTGTCGAGACCCAGTACTTC. This chain uses TRBV7-8 with TRBJ2-5; D is perhaps TRBD2 (6 bases). The CDR3 runs to 14 residues. Germline V gene data show CDR1 as SGHVS and CDR2 as FQNEAQ. The germline V and J ends were trimmed by 0 bases and 5 bases, with 10 bases remaining between them.

This clonotype was recorded at least ten times. This chain links TRBV5-1 with TRBJ1-1; weak D call: TRBD1 (6 bases). This CDR3 comprises 14 residues. Trimming stripped 4 bases from V and 3 bases from J, with 13 bases between. Germline lookup yields CDR1 SGHRS and CDR2 YFSETQ. In nucleotides, the CDR3 is TGCGCCAGCAGCCTGGGGGCTGGGTACACTGAAGCTTTCTTT. It codes for CASSLGAGYTEAFF.

The chain joins TRBV7-8 to TRBJ1-2; D may be TRBD1 (5 bases). V lost 0 bases and J lost 4, with 12 bases in between. CDR1 and CDR2 from the germline V gene are SGHVS and FQNEAQ. The CDR3 sequence is 15 residues long. The CDR3 here is CASSLALRTFYGYTF. In DNA form, the CDR3 reads TGTGCCAGCAGCTTAGCGCTCAGGACATTCTATGGCTACACCTTC.

The chain couples TRBV7-3 to TRBJ2-2; D is perhaps TRBD2 (6 bases). Germline CDR1 reads SGHTA; CDR2 reads FQGTGA. The CDR3 length is 15 residues. Trimming stripped 5 bases from V and 1 base from J, with 11 bases between. The CDR3 spells CASSGGTWNTGELFF. The CDR3 coding sequence is TGTGCCAGCAGCGGGGGGACGTGGAACACCGGGGAGCTGTTTTTT.

The CDR3 coding sequence is TGTGCCAGCAGCTTAGATATCTCCTACGAGCAGTACTTC. This gives the protein CASSLDISYEQYF. The chain is built from TRBV7-6 and TRBJ2-7; D is unclear. CDR1 and CDR2 (germline): SGHVS, FNYEAQ. The CDR3 is made up of 13 amino acids. V dropped 1 base and J dropped 0 bases, with 4 bases sitting between them.

The chain combines TRBV7-8 with TRBJ2-3; no firm D call. V dropped 5 bases and J dropped 2 bases, with 14 bases sitting between them. The length of the CDR3 is 15 residues. Germline values: CDR1 SGHVS, CDR2 FQNEAQ. DNA of the CDR3: TGTGCCAGCAGCCAGATGGGAACACACACAGATACGCAGTATTTT. It encodes CASSQMGTHTDTQYF. Supplemented by reference TRBV7-8 and TRBJ2-3, the full variable domain reads GAGVSQSPRYKVAKRGQDVALRCDPISGHVSLFWYQQALGQGPEFLTYFQNEAQLDKSGLPSDRFFAERPEGSVSTLKIQRTQQEDSAVYLCASSQMGTHTDTQYFGPGTRLTVL.

V gene TRBV4-1 combines with J gene TRBJ1-6; a possible D gene is TRBD1 (5 bases). Per the germline V gene, CDR1 is MGHRA and CDR2 is YSYEKL. Trimming shortened V by 0 bases and J by 7 bases, and 16 bases separated the two germline ends. The CDR3 consists of 17 residues. CDR3 region: CASSQDPPEGWNSPLHF. The CDR3 DNA reads TGCGCCAGCAGCCAAGATCCCCCCGAGGGGTGGAATTCACCCCTCCACTTT.